This entry concerns a single T cell receptor (beta chain). It has no known antigen specificity. Per-base quality was not reported, and no clone a single base away is much larger than it. From the cysteine up to the phenylalanine, the CDR3 has a length of 12 residues. The sequence is cut down to CDR3 DNA, 36 bases in frame from base 1. Sequences GTSNPN (CDR1) and SVGIG (CDR2) are obtained from the germline V gene (reference sequence). Ends trimmed: V by 3 bases, J by 9 bases; bases unmatched to a gene: 5. These data come from a study of blood T cell repertoires in COVID-19 (dated by TCRdb to the early 2020s). In terms of the full investigation: Samples covering the acute and convalescent phases of COVID-19 were provided by collaborators in the United States, Italy and Spain. The material from the prospective study consisted of cDNA or gDNA derived from T cells, B-cell-depleted T cells, or PBMCs. The samples were drawn from two sources: the first 160 participants of the ongoing ImmuneRACE study, and over 1,000 subjects contributed by 6 global collaborators. The repertoires were released in a freely available public database intended as a resource for research on the immune response to SARS-CoV-2. The sample metadata nearly always contained a de-identified subject ID, COVID-19 status, age in years and sex. Subjects who had been exposed to COVID-19, were actively infected with it, or had recovered from it provided the deeply sampled blood TCRbeta repertoires that made up the dataset. Where available, HLA class I and class II types were obtained from metadata supplied by the sample provider rather than from assay-based typing. The investigation overall reported the following: How much clinical and demographic metadata was included differed by source and by participant, and the metadata was provided uncurated.

The immunoSEQ Assay, a bias-controlled multiplex PCR, was used to amplify TCRbeta CDR3 regions from genomic DNA. The study's own analysis went as follows. The number of nucleated cells in each sample was estimated from the amplification of reference gene primers within the assay. To quantify the absolute abundance of each unique TCRbeta CDR3 rearrangement, sequence reads were collapsed and filtered. For each sample, productive Simpson clonality was calculated as the square root of Simpson's diversity index over productive rearrangements. The table comes from immuneACCESS by way of TCRdb, which keeps in-frame sequences with V and J called. Part of the clones is missing from these tables; in studies checked, under half for an unresolved V gene and the rest for unknown reasons. That table furnishes V, J and clone size, whereas the DNA furnished D and trimming. The sample records roughly 200,000 clones, around 86% of which are singletons. The ten largest clonotypes hold around 7% of the sample.

The collaborating institutions used their own protocols to collect whole blood in K2EDTA tubes. For TCRbeta analysis, collaborators shipped samples in one of three forms: frozen whole blood, isolated PBMCs, or DNA extracted from either of those sample types. The sequence joins TRBV30 to TRBJ2-1; TRBD2 matches 7 bases in the middle. Sequenced input: peripheral blood. This clonotype originated in a man aged 35 to 55 with acute or convalescent COVID-19. The CDR3 here reads CAWRPGGFEQFF. The nucleotide sequence is given as TGTGCCTGGAGGCCGGGGGGTTTTGAGCAGTTCTTC. The CDR3, completed at both ends by the reference TRBV30 and TRBJ2-1 genes, gives the full variable domain SQTIHQWPATLVQPVGSPLSLECTVEGTSNPNLYWYRQAAGRGLQLLFYSVGIGQISSEVPQNLSASRPQDRQFILSSKKLLLSDSGFYLCAWRPGGFEQFFGPGTRLTVL.